This entry describes one T cell receptor beta chain. This CDR3 contains 16 residues. The trim removed 7 bases at V and 4 bases at J, leaving 13 bases unmatched. Germline V gives CDR1 MNHEY, CDR2 SMNVEV (reference sequence). The data stem from a study of blood T cell repertoires in COVID-19. Study-wide context: Samples of COVID-19 (acute and convalescent) were obtained from the United States, Italy and Spain.

Authors' analysis steps: Estimation of nucleated cell counts relied on the amplification of reference gene primers. Here immunoSEQ multiplex PCR was the method, and the copy in TCRdb shows in-frame clones only, minus some. Clone size and the V and J calls come from that table; the DNA yielded D and trimming. The sample holds 310,000 or so clones, 90% seen once. Material: PBMCs or T cells enriched from blood (not recorded which). V and J are TRBV27 and TRBJ1-2, with 9 bases that match TRBD1. The clonotype originates from a young woman with acute COVID-19. Here the CDR3 DNA reads TGTGCCAGCACCCCCACTCCCGGGACAGGGATCTATGGCTACACCTTC. As protein: CASTPTPGTGIYGYTF.